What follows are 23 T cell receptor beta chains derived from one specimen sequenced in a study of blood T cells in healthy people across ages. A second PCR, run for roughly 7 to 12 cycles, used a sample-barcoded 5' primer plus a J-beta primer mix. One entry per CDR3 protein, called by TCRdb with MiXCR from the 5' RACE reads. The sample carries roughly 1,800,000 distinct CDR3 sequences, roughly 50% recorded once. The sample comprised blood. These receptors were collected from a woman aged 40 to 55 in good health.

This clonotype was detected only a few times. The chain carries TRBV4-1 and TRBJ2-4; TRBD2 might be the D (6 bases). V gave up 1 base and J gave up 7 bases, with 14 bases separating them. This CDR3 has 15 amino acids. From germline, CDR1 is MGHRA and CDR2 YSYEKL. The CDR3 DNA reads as TGCGCCAGCAGCCAAGCGGGGGTGGGGGAGAACATTCAGTACTTC. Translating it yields CASSQAGVGENIQYF.

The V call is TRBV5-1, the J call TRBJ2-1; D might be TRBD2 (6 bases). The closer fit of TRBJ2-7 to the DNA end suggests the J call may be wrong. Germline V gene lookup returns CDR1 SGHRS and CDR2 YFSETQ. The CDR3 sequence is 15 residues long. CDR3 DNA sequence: TGCGCCAGCAGCTTGGCGCGGGGACCCTACAATGAGCAGTACTTC. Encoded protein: CASSLARGPYNEQYF.

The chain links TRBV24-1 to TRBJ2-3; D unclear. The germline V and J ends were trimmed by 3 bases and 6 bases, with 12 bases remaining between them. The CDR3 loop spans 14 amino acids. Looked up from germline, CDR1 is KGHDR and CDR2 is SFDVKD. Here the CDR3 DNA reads TGTGCCACCAGTGATCCCCAACCGGTCGATACGCAGTATTTT. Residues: CATSDPQPVDTQYF.

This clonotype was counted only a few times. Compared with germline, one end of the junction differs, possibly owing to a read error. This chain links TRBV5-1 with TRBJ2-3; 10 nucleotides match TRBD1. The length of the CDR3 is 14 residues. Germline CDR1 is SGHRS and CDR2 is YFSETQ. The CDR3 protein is CASSFGQGGDTQYF. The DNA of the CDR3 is TGTGCCAGCAGCTTTGGACAGGGGGGAGATACGCAGTATTTT.

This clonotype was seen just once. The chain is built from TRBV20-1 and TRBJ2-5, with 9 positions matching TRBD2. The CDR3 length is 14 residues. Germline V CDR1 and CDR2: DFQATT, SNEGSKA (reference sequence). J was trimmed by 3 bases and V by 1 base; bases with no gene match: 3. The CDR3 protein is CSARVGLAKETQYF. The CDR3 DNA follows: TGCAGTGCTAGAGTTGGACTAGCGAAAGAGACCCAGTACTTC.

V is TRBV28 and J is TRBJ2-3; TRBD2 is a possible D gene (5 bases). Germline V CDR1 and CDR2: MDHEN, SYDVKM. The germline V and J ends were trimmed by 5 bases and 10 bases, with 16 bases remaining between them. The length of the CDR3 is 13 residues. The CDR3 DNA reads TGTGCCAGCAGTACAATCGGGGTTAATGCGCAGTATTTT. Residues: CASSTIGVNAQYF.

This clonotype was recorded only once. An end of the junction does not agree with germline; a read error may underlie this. CDR3: CASSLLDRRSNSPLHF. Here the CDR3 DNA reads TGTGCTAGCAGCTTATTGGATAGGAGGTCTAATTCACCCCTCCACTTT. The V gene is TRBV7-9, the J gene TRBJ1-6, with D unresolved. Germline CDR1 SEHNR, CDR2 FQNEAQ (reference sequence). The CDR3 runs to 16 residues.

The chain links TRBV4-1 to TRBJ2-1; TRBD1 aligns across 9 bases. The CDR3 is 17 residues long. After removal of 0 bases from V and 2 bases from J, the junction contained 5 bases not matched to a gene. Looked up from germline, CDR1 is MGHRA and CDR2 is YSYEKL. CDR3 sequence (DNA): TGCGCCAGCAGCCAAGAGGCGACAGGGGGACCCTACAATGAGCAGTTCTTC. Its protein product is CASSQEATGGPYNEQFF.

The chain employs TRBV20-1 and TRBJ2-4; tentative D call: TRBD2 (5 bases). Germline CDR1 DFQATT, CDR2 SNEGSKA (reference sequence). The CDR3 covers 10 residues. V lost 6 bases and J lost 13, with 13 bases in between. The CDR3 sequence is CSASSPQQYF. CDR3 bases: TGCAGTGCCTCTAGCCCCCAGCAGTACTTC.

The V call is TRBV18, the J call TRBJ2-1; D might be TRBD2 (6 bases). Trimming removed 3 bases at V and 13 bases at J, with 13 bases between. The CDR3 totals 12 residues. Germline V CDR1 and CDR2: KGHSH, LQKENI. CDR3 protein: CASSPPGLTQFF. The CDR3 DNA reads TGTGCCAGCTCACCTCCCGGACTAACACAGTTCTTC.

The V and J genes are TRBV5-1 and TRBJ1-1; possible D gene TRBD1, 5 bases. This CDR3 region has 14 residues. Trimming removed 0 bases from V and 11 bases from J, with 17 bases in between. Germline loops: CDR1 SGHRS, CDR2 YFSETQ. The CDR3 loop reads CASSLGVGDRRAFF. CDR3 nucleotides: TGCGCCAGCAGCTTGGGGGTAGGGGACCGGCGCGCTTTCTTT.

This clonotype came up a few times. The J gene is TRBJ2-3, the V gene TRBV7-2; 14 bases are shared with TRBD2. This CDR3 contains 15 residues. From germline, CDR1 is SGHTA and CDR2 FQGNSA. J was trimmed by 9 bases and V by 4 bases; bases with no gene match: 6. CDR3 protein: CASSSGTSGGRTQYF. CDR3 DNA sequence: TGTGCCAGCAGCTCTGGGACTAGCGGGGGACGAACGCAGTATTTT. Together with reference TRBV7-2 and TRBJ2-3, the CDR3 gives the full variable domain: GAGVSQSPSNKVTEKGKDVELRCDPISGHTALYWYRQSLGQGLEFLIYFQGNSAPDKSGLPSDRFSAERTGGSVSTLTIQRTQQEDSAVYLCASSSGTSGGRTQYFGPGTRLTVL.

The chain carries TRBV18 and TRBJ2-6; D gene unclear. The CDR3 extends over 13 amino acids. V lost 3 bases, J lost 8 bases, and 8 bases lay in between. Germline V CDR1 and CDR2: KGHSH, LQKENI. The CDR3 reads CASSPDMPNVLTF. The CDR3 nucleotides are TGTGCCAGCTCACCGGATATGCCCAACGTCCTGACTTTC.

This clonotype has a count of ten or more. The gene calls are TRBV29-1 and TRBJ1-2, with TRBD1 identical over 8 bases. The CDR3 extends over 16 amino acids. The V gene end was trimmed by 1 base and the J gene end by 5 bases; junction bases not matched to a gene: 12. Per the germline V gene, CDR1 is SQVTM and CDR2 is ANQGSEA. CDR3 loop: CSVEVGVAGGRYGYTF. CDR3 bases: TGCAGCGTTGAAGTTGGGGTGGCAGGGGGCAGGTATGGCTACACCTTC.

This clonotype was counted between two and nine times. This chain's CDR3 is CSVVGTSGGAYEQYF. The CDR3 DNA follows: TGCAGCGTTGTAGGGACTAGCGGGGGGGCCTACGAGCAGTACTTC. The rearrangement uses TRBV29-1 and TRBJ2-7, with 16 positions matching TRBD2. There are 15 residues in the CDR3. Trimming removed 4 bases from V and 2 bases from J; junction bases left unmatched: 2. CDR1 is SQVTM, CDR2 ANQGSEA, per germline.

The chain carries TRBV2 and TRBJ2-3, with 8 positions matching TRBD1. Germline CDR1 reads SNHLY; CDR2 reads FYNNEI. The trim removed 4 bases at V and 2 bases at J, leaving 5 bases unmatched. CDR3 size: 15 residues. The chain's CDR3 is CASSVDRGHTDTQYF. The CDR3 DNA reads TGTGCCAGCAGTGTCGACAGGGGCCACACAGATACGCAGTATTTT.

DNA for the CDR3: TGTGCCACCAGCCCGGATCCTGGGACTAGCGGGGAAGAGACCCAGTACTTC. It translates to CATSPDPGTSGEETQYF. This rearrangement joins TRBV27 to TRBJ2-4; the match to TRBD2 covers 13 bases. The J call may be incorrect, as the DNA end agrees better with TRBJ2-5. This CDR3 is built from 17 residues. CDR1 and CDR2 (germline): MNHEY, SMNVEV (reference sequence).

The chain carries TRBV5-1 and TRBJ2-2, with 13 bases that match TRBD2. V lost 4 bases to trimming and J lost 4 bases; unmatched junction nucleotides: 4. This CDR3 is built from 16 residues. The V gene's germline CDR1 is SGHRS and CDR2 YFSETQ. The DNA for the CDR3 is TGCGCCAGCAGCCTAGGACTAGCGGGAGTCACCGGGGAGCTGTTTTTT. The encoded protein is CASSLGLAGVTGELFF.

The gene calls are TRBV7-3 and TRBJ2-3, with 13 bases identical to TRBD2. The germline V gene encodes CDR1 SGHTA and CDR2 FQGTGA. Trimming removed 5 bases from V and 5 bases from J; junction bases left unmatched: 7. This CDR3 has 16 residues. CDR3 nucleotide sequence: TGTGCCAGCAGCCCTGGACTAGCGGGGGTGGGAGATACGCAGTATTTT. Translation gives CASSPGLAGVGDTQYF.

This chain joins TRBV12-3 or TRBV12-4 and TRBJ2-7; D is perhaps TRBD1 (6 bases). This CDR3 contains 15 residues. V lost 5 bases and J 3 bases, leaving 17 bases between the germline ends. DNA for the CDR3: TGTGCCAGCAGTGTAGGGAATACAGGGATCTACGAGCAGTACTTC. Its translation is CASSVGNTGIYEQYF.

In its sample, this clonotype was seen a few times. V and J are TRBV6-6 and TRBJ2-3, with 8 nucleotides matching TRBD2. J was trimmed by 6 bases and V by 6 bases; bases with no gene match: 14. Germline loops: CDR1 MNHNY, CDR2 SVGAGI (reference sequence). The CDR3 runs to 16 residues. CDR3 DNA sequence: TGTGCCAGCAGCCTATCCGGCCCGGGGGGGTCGGATACGCAGTATTTT. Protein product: CASSLSGPGGSDTQYF.

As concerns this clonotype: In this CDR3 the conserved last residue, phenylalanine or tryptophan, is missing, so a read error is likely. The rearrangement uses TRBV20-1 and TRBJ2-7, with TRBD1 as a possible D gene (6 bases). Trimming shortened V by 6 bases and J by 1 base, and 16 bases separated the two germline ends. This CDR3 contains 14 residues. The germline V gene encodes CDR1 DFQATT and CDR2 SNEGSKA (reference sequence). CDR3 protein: CSARVGARSYEQYL. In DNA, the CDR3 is TGCAGTGCCAGGGTGGGGGCGCGGTCCTACGAGCAGTACCTC.

Here the CDR3 DNA reads TGTGCCAGCAGTAAATCAGTGGGCGAGCAGTACTTC. Protein: CASSKSVGEQYF. The rearrangement joins TRBV6-2 or TRBV6-3 to TRBJ2-5; D unresolved. The J call may be in error: the DNA end matches TRBJ2-7 better. Germline CDR1 is MNHEY and CDR2 is SVGEGT. The length of the CDR3 is 12 residues.